This passage covers 8 T cell receptor beta chains from one sample sequenced in a study of cytomegalovirus exposure and HLA in healthy donors. Researchers ran the PCR with 60 Vbeta and 13 Jbeta primers. Sequencing used immunoSEQ multiplex PCR; TCRdb keeps in-frame clones, though not all of them. The sample lists about 150,000 clones, roughly 77% seen once, with 3.5% in the top ten. Sequenced sample: PBMCs. The receptor set was obtained from a human donor in good health.

The chain employs TRBV19 and TRBJ1-1, with unresolved D. The V gene lost 4 bases and the J gene lost 1 base, with 7 bases spanning the gap. CDR3 length: 13 amino acids. Germline values: CDR1 LNHDA, CDR2 SQIVND (reference sequence). DNA for the CDR3: TGTGCCAGTAGTAATACAGAGAACACTGAAGCTTTCTTT. Protein product: CASSNTENTEAFF.

The chain employs TRBV6-6 and TRBJ2-1; TRBD1 is a possible D gene (6 bases). The CDR3 has 15 amino acids. The germline V and J ends were trimmed by 2 bases and 8 bases, with 16 bases remaining between them. Germline loops: CDR1 MNHNY, CDR2 SVGAGI (reference sequence). CDR3 protein: CASSYRQADLDEQFF. CDR3 nucleotide sequence: TGTGCCAGCAGTTACCGACAGGCCGACCTTGATGAGCAGTTCTTC.

This rearrangement joins TRBV28 to TRBJ2-1, with D unclear. The CDR3 extends over 11 amino acids. Trimming pared 8 bases from V and 8 bases from J, leaving 10 bases between. Germline V CDR1 and CDR2: MDHEN, SYDVKM. CDR3: CASSSSYEQFF. As DNA, the CDR3 is TGTGCCAGCTCCTCGAGCTATGAGCAGTTCTTC.

The chain employs TRBV7-9 and TRBJ2-1; tentative D call: TRBD1 (7 bases). V gave up 5 bases and J gave up 6 bases, with 14 bases separating them. The CDR3 is 14 residues long. Germline CDR1 and CDR2: SEHNR and FQNEAQ (reference sequence). CDR3 DNA sequence: TGTGCCAGCAGCCCGTCGCAGGGGGGCAATGAGCAGTTCTTC. It specifies CASSPSQGGNEQFF.

This clone was picked up one time. J is TRBJ2-5 and V is TRBV4-1; D ambiguous. Germline V CDR1 and CDR2: MGHRA, YSYEKL. Trimming stripped 6 bases from V and 3 bases from J, with 5 bases between. This CDR3 contains 11 residues. CDR3 in amino acids: CASRAEETQYF. DNA for the CDR3: TGCGCCAGCAGGGCCGAAGAGACCCAGTACTTC.

This chain links TRBV5-4 with TRBJ2-2, with D unresolved. The CDR3 spans 16 residues. V was pared by 0 bases and J by 1 base, with 10 bases between. In germline, CDR1 is SGHNT, CDR2 YYREEE (reference sequence). As DNA, the CDR3 is TGTGCCAGCAGCTTGGATGCGGTGCGGAACACCGGGGAGCTGTTTTTT. This encodes CASSLDAVRNTGELFF.

The chain recombines TRBV4-2 with TRBJ2-1; TRBD2 matches at 7 bases. J gave up 7 bases and V 0 bases, and 24 bases lay outside the gene matches. Germline-derived CDR1 and CDR2 are LGHNA and YNFKEQ. CDR3 size: 21 residues. CDR3: CASSQEILKRAGVWPGNEQFF. In nucleotides, the CDR3 is TGTGCCAGCAGCCAAGAAATCCTTAAAAGGGCGGGAGTGTGGCCAGGGAATGAGCAGTTCTTC.

The chain recombines TRBV11-3 with TRBJ2-5, with 10 bases matching TRBD2. The CDR3 runs to 17 residues. Germline CDR1 is SGHNT and CDR2 is YENEEA. The trim removed 5 bases at V and 3 bases at J, leaving 12 bases unmatched. The CDR3 bases are TGTGCCAGCAGCACCGGGCGGCTAGCGGGGGACGAAGAGACCCAGTACTTC. As protein: CASSTGRLAGDEETQYF.